A selection of T cell receptor beta chains follows, all from one sample in a study of shared clonotypes between healthy human individuals. The table came from immunoSEQ multiplex PCR; TCRdb's copy has only in-frame clones and leaves some out. This table has a few million clones, approximately 93% appearing once. The sequencing input was naive CD4+ T cells from PBMCs. The receptors come from a man aged 18 to 29 in good health. Some clones in this sample may be carry-over from other donors' samples. Each CDR3 is given with its conserved first and last residue. The order of the fields is clone size, D gene, V gene, J gene, CDR3 DNA, CDR3 protein. D genes are given only for firm matches. Clone size is stated in some rows and not others, as once, few, many or a class when expanded.

size: -
D: TRBD2
V: TRBV5-1
J: TRBJ2-1
DNA: TGCGCCAGCAGCTTGGTGGGACTAGCGGGAGTTAATGAGCAGTTCTTC
CDR3: CASSLVGLAGVNEQFF

size: -
D: TRBD2
V: TRBV19
J: TRBJ2-5
DNA: TGTGCCAGTAGTCGGACTAGATCTCAAGAGACCCAGTACTTC
CDR3: CASSRTRSQETQYF

size: -
D: -
V: TRBV28
J: TRBJ1-5
DNA: TGTGCCAGCAGTCCCGTCCGGGACACTGATCAGCCCCAGCATTTT
CDR3: CASSPVRDTDQPQHF

size: -
D: -
V: TRBV6-5
J: TRBJ2-5
DNA: TGTGCCAGCACTCCAGACAGTCAAGAGACCCAGTACTTC
CDR3: CASTPDSQETQYF

size: -
D: TRBD1
V: TRBV7-9
J: TRBJ1-1
DNA: TGTGCCAGCAGCGCCGACAGGGTGGGCACTGAAGCTTTCTTT
CDR3: CASSADRVGTEAFF

size: -
D: -
V: TRBV7-8
J: TRBJ1-1
DNA: TGTGCCAGCAGCTTATTGGGCCGGGGGAGCACTGAAGCTTTCTTT
CDR3: CASSLLGRGSTEAFF

size: -
D: TRBD2
V: TRBV30
J: TRBJ2-5
DNA: TGTGCCTGGAAACTAGCGGGAGCTAGAGAGACCCAGTACTTC
CDR3: CAWKLAGARETQYF

size: -
D: TRBD1
V: TRBV27
J: TRBJ2-6
DNA: TGTGCCAGCAGTTCACCCATTTTGACAGGGAGAGCGCCTGGGGCCAACGTCCTGACTTTC
CDR3: CASSSPILTGRAPGANVLTF

size: once
D: TRBD2
V: TRBV9
J: TRBJ2-3
DNA: TGTGCCAGCAGCACGGGGACTAGCGGTACAGATACGCAGTATTTT
CDR3: CASSTGTSGTDTQYF

size: -
D: -
V: TRBV27
J: TRBJ2-7
DNA: TGTGCCAGCAGTTTATCGATTCTCAGGAGCTCCTACGAGCAGTACTTC
CDR3: CASSLSILRSSYEQYF

size: once
D: -
V: TRBV28
J: TRBJ2-5
DNA: TGTGCCAGCACCGACGGACATCCCCAAGAGACCCAGTACTTC
CDR3: CASTDGHPQETQYF

size: -
D: TRBD2
V: TRBV5-4
J: TRBJ2-1
DNA: TGTGCCAGCAGCTCGAAGACTAGCGGGTCCCCCGGGGATGAGCAGTTCTTC
CDR3: CASSSKTSGSPGDEQFF

size: -
D: -
V: TRBV18
J: TRBJ2-1
DNA: TGTGCCAGCTCACCAGAGCTAGCCGCCAATGAGCAGTTCTTC
CDR3: CASSPELAANEQFF

size: -
D: TRBD1
V: TRBV10-1
J: TRBJ1-5
DNA: TGCGCCAGCAGTGAGTCGAGCAGGGGGGCGGGTCAGCCCCAGCATTTT
CDR3: CASSESSRGAGQPQHF

size: -
D: -
V: TRBV7-9
J: TRBJ2-5
DNA: TGTGCCAGCAGCCCCACGCGGTTACAAGAGACCCAGTACTTC
CDR3: CASSPTRLQETQYF

size: -
D: -
V: TRBV21-1
J: TRBJ2-7
DNA: TGTGCCAGGGATTATAGCGGGAGCTCCTACGAGCAGTACTTC
CDR3: CARDYSGSSYEQYF

size: -
D: -
V: TRBV18
J: TRBJ2-5
DNA: TGTGCCAGCTCACCTCCTGGAAAAGAGACCCAGTACTTC
CDR3: CASSPPGKETQYF

size: -
D: -
V: TRBV2
J: TRBJ2-2
DNA: TGTGCCAGCCGCCCGCAGGCTCTTTTTAACACCGGGGAGCTGTTTTTT
CDR3: CASRPQALFNTGELFF